The TCR beta chain described here comes from a study of blood T cell repertoires in COVID-19 (dated by TCRdb to 2020 to 2021). About the full investigation: Samples from collaborators originated in the United States, Italy and Spain and spanned both the acute and convalescent phases of COVID-19. The material from the prospective study consisted of cDNA or gDNA derived from T cells, B-cell-depleted T cells, or PBMCs. Deeply sampled blood TCRbeta repertoires from subjects exposed to, actively infected with, or recovered from COVID-19 were included in the dataset. The repertoires were released in a freely available public database meant as a resource for research on the immune response to SARS-CoV-2. Samples came from the ongoing ImmuneRACE study (first 160 participants) plus 1,254 subjects from 6 global collaborators. Nearly every sample came with metadata listing a de-identified subject ID, COVID-19 status, age in years and sex. HLA class I and class II types, where available, came from metadata supplied by the sample provider rather than from assay-based typing. Overall study results and their limits: How much clinical and demographic metadata was included differed by source and by participant, and the metadata was provided uncurated.

The immunoSEQ Assay, a bias-controlled multiplex PCR, was used to amplify TCRbeta CDR3 regions from genomic DNA. The study's processing was this. Nucleated cell counts per sample were estimated from amplification of reference gene primers within the assay. To quantify the absolute abundance of each unique TCRbeta CDR3 rearrangement, sequence reads were collapsed and filtered. For each sample, productive Simpson clonality was calculated as the square root of Simpson's diversity index over productive rearrangements. What TCRdb holds here is the immuneACCESS table cut down to in-frame rearrangements. Part of the clones is not present; checked against another copy, under half of the missing clones reflect an unresolved V gene, and the others are unexplained. V, J and clone size are taken as reported in that table, and D and trimming were inferred from the DNA itself. This sample gives about 300,000 clones in total; 85% to 90% of them show up just once. The top ten constitute about 4.1% of the sample.

Note on this clone: It has no known antigen specificity. Per-base qualities were not stored, and no clone one base away is much larger.

In the germline V gene, CDR1 corresponds to MGHRA and CDR2 to YSYEKL. The trim is 1 base for V and 8 bases for J, with a gap of 14 bases between the germline ends. The CDR3 spans 14 residues, from the cysteine through the phenylalanine. The DNA shown is the 42-base CDR3, in frame from base 1. Enrolling through a virtual design, the prospective study's participants ranged in age from roughly 18 to 95 years and lived across some 23 United States geographic areas. Cohort assignment in the prospective study relied on participant-reported clinical history from a screening survey and a study questionnaire. ImmuneRACE Cohort 3 recovered participants were defined by two consecutive negative NP/OP PCR tests, healthcare professional clearance, or symptom resolution. In the prospective study, mobile phlebotomists collected whole blood, serum and a nasopharyngeal or oropharyngeal swab from each participant. Additional blood draws and questionnaires over a roughly two-month period could optionally be provided by prospective study participants. Blood samples from the prospective study were shipped frozen or at room temperature prior to DNA extraction.

The chain is assembled from TRBV4-1 and TRBJ1-2, and perhaps TRBD1 as D gene, on 6 matching bases. Sequenced material: PBMCs or T cells enriched from blood (not recorded which). The TCR comes from a man younger than 45 who had recovered from COVID-19. The bases read TGCGCCAGCAGCCAAGTGAATCAGGGGCGAGGCTACACCTTC. This sequence encodes CASSQVNQGRGYTF.